These 12 T cell receptor beta chains came from one sample sequenced in a study of T cells in localized non-small cell lung cancer (dated by TCRdb to about 2020). Library creation used the immunoSEQ multiplex PCR assay. TCRdb limited this immuneACCESS table to in-frame rearrangements with V and J called. A share of clones is missing; checked studies link under half to unresolved V genes, and the rest is unexplained. The sample table holds about 74,000 clones, of which about four fifths were seen once. Clones ranked in the top ten supply around 1.3% of the sample. The sample in question was peripheral blood, obtained before any cancer treatment. The receptors shown here come from a female donor of 60 years or more with stage I lung adenocarcinoma.

The chain combines TRBV7-3 with TRBJ1-1; possibly TRBD1 for D (5 bases). Trimming took 3 bases from V and 0 from J, leaving 8 bases between them. CDR1 SGHTA and CDR2 FQGTGA come from the germline V gene. The CDR3 totals 14 residues. CDR3 in DNA: TGTGCCAGCAGCTTGCGGGGCATGAACACTGAAGCTTTCTTT. Encoded protein: CASSLRGMNTEAFF.

V is TRBV4-3 and J is TRBJ2-3; the D gene is possibly TRBD2 (6 bases). This CDR3 has 14 amino acids. V was cut by 4 bases and J by 1 base, with 9 bases left in between. Germline V gene lookup returns CDR1 LGHNA and CDR2 YSLEER. Here the CDR3 reads CASSLASGTDTQYF. In DNA, the CDR3 is TGCGCCAGCAGCCTGGCTAGCGGCACAGATACGCAGTATTTT.

V usage is TRBV9 and J usage is TRBJ2-7; no definite D call. V was clipped by 4 bases and J by 2 bases, with 13 bases between them. This CDR3 has 14 residues. Germline V gene lookup returns CDR1 SGDLS and CDR2 YYNGEE. The chain's CDR3 is CASSPTQGAYEQYF. The DNA of the CDR3 is TGTGCCAGCAGCCCTACTCAAGGAGCCTACGAGCAGTACTTC.

The rearrangement uses TRBV9 and TRBJ2-3; 8 bases map to TRBD2. V shed 3 bases, J shed 7 bases, and the junction held 10 bases outside the gene matches. Germline loops: CDR1 SGDLS, CDR2 YYNGEE. The CDR3 covers 15 residues. The DNA for the CDR3 is TGTGCCAGCAGCGCAGCGGGGGCACCGCGACATACGCAGTATTTT. Amino acid sequence: CASSAAGAPRHTQYF.

V gene TRBV5-6 combines with J gene TRBJ2-5; 12 positions match TRBD2. The CDR3 runs 14 residues. CDR1 and CDR2 (germline): SGHDT, YYEEEE. The V segment lost 5 bases and the J segment 4 bases; nucleotides outside the gene matches: 3. CDR3 amino acids: CASRRTSGVETQYF. The CDR3 DNA reads as TGTGCCAGCAGACGGACTAGCGGGGTAGAGACCCAGTACTTC.

The sample holds one count of this clone. This rearrangement joins TRBV6-5 to TRBJ1-6; D remains ambiguous. V lost 5 bases and J 8 bases, leaving 16 bases between the germline ends. The germline CDR1 and CDR2 sequences are MNHEY and SVGAGI. The CDR3 covers 15 residues. The CDR3 spells CASSPPGSLHSPLHF. The CDR3 nucleotides read TGTGCCAGCAGTCCTCCCGGGTCCCTACATTCACCCCTCCACTTT.

The rearrangement uses TRBV6-5 and TRBJ2-7, with 11 bases fitting TRBD2. The CDR3 spans 14 residues. The V segment lost 6 bases and the J segment 4 bases; nucleotides outside the gene matches: 5. CDR1 is MNHEY and CDR2 is SVGAGI in the germline V gene. In DNA, the CDR3 is TGTGCCAGCAGAGTAGCGGGAGGGTCTTACGAGCAGTACTTC. Its translation is CASRVAGGSYEQYF.

The gene calls are TRBV6-5 and TRBJ2-5, with TRBD1 identical over 8 bases. Germline V CDR1 and CDR2: MNHEY, SVGAGI. V dropped 4 bases and J dropped 2; count of bases not matched to a gene: 9. The CDR3 loop spans 16 amino acids. The DNA for the CDR3 is TGTGCCAGCAGTTTACGAAGAGGACAGGGACAAGAGACCCAGTACTTC. This sequence encodes CASSLRRGQGQETQYF.

The chain has TRBV7-8 and TRBJ1-6; 11 bases match TRBD1. From germline, CDR1 is SGHVS and CDR2 FQNEAQ. V lost 5 bases and J lost 8; bases outside the gene matches: 5. This CDR3 comprises 15 residues. CDR3 sequence reads: CASSTGQGAYSPLHF. CDR3 bases: TGTGCCAGCAGCACCGGACAGGGGGCTTATTCACCCCTCCACTTT. Looking up the rest from reference TRBV7-8 and TRBJ1-6 gives the full variable domain: GAGVSQSPRYKVAKRGQDVALRCDPISGHVSLFWYQQALGQGPEFLTYFQNEAQLDKSGLPSDRFFAERPEGSVSTLKIQRTQQEDSAVYLCASSTGQGAYSPLHFGNGTRLTVT.

This chain joins TRBV7-8 and TRBJ2-3; D gene ambiguous. The CDR3 consists of 16 residues. V shed 1 base and J shed 4 bases, with 15 bases lying between them. Germline CDR1 and CDR2: SGHVS and FQNEAQ. Here the CDR3 reads CASSLGLVGTADTQYF. In nucleotides, the CDR3 is TGTGCCAGCAGCTTAGGGTTGGTGGGTACTGCAGATACGCAGTATTTT.

V gene TRBV5-5 combines with J gene TRBJ2-1; unclear D gene. V lost 2 bases, J lost 7 bases, and 16 bases lay in between. There are 15 residues in the CDR3. CDR1 is SGHKS and CDR2 is YYEKEE in the germline V gene (reference sequence). In nucleotides, the CDR3 is TGTGCCAGCAGCTTTTGGAGCCTGGCGGTGAATGAGCAGTTCTTC. It specifies CASSFWSLAVNEQFF.

The chain recombines TRBV7-6 with TRBJ2-7; D might be TRBD1 (6 bases). With 5 bases removed from V and 2 bases from J, the gap between germline ends came to 19 bases. This CDR3 spans 16 amino acids. The germline CDR1 and CDR2 sequences are SGHVS and FNYEAQ. In DNA, the CDR3 is TGTGCCAGCAGCGAACGCAGGGGACCCCTCCCCTACGAGCAGTACTTC. It encodes CASSERRGPLPYEQYF.